The next 30 T cell receptor beta chains were all read from a single sample in a study of human T cells and chemical hapten exposure. This sample's time point: pre-sensitization, week 0. The treatment was: therapeutic diphenylcyclopropenone sensitization with weekly scalp DPC. TCRdb re-derived calls from the RACE reads in MiXCR, one entry per CDR3 protein. The sample consists of a few hundred thousand distinct CDR3 sequences, around 9.3% of them appearing once. The sample here was whole blood, taken in connection with sensitization to the hapten diphenylcyclopropenone (DPC). Every receptor here comes from a woman between 35 and 50 years old with alopecia areata. Some clones in this sample may be carry-over from other donors' samples.

The rearrangement uses TRBV2 and TRBJ2-2, with D uncertain. Germline CDR1 reads SNHLY; CDR2 reads FYNNEI. This CDR3 region has 15 residues. V lost 4 bases, J lost 4 bases, and 13 bases lay in between. CDR3 sequence: CASSADQAFTGELFF. In nucleotides, the CDR3 is TGTGCCAGCAGTGCGGACCAAGCCTTCACCGGGGAGCTGTTTTTT.

DNA of the CDR3: TGTGCCAGCAGCTATACTAGGAGCACTGAAGCTTTCTTT. Amino acid sequence: CASSYTRSTEAFF. The chain recombines TRBV5-5 with TRBJ1-1; D unclear. V dropped 3 bases and J dropped 4 bases, with 10 bases sitting between them. The germline CDR1 and CDR2 sequences are SGHKS and YYEKEE (reference sequence). This CDR3 has 13 amino acids.

This clonotype occurred many times. This chain links TRBV10-3 with TRBJ1-4; D remains ambiguous. Trimming shortened V by 2 bases and J by 7 bases, and 14 bases separated the two germline ends. The germline V gene encodes CDR1 ENHRY and CDR2 SYGVKD. The length of the CDR3 is 15 residues. CDR3 amino acids: CAISEDGEDGEKLFF. The CDR3 DNA reads as TGTGCCATCAGTGAGGACGGGGAGGACGGTGAAAAACTGTTTTTT.

The V and J genes are TRBV4-3 and TRBJ2-5, with a tentative D call TRBD2 (5 bases). The CDR3 is 16 residues long. Per the germline V gene, CDR1 is LGHNA and CDR2 is YSLEER. Trimming pared 3 bases from V and 4 bases from J, leaving 18 bases between. The CDR3 bases are TGCGCCAGCAGCCACGAACATGCGGGCCGGGGAGAGACCCAGTACTTC. Translated, it gives CASSHEHAGRGETQYF.

This clonotype was recorded once. This chain connects TRBV15 to TRBJ2-2; D not resolved. Germline CDR1 is LNHNV and CDR2 is YYDKDF (reference sequence). The V end lost 0 bases, the J end lost 4 bases, and 6 bases lay between the germline ends. The CDR3 loop spans 14 amino acids. This CDR3 reads CATSRDMLTGELFF. CDR3 DNA: TGTGCCACCAGCAGAGATATGCTCACCGGGGAGCTGTTTTTT.

V is TRBV27 and J is TRBJ2-7; 7 bases agree with TRBD1. Germline CDR1 MNHEY, CDR2 SMNVEV (reference sequence). The length of the CDR3 is 13 residues. V shed 9 bases and J 7 bases; nucleotides not matched to a gene: 12. The CDR3 region is CASRDSGGREQYF. The DNA for the CDR3 is TGTGCCAGTCGGGACAGTGGGGGACGGGAGCAGTACTTC.

This chain connects TRBV7-9 to TRBJ2-5; tentative D call: TRBD1 (5 bases). The CDR3 is 15 residues long. V was trimmed by 1 base and J by 5 bases, leaving 14 bases between them. Per the germline V gene, CDR1 is SEHNR and CDR2 is FQNEAQ (reference sequence). CDR3 in DNA: TGTGCCAGCAGCTTAGGATTGACAGTTGGGGAGACCCAGTACTTC. Protein: CASSLGLTVGETQYF.

In its sample, this clonotype was seen a few times. V usage is TRBV6-2 or TRBV6-3 and J usage is TRBJ1-1; D gene unclear. The CDR3 totals 12 residues. Deletions cut 4 bases from V and 0 bases from J, with 3 bases between. CDR1 and CDR2 (germline): MNHEY, SVGEGT. In nucleotides, the CDR3 is TGTGCCAGCAGTTGGATGAACACTGAAGCTTTCTTT. Translation gives CASSWMNTEAFF.

The chain couples TRBV27 to TRBJ2-2; 7 nucleotides align to TRBD2. V lost 5 bases and J lost 2; bases outside the gene matches: 11. Germline CDR1 reads MNHEY; CDR2 reads SMNVEV (reference sequence). This CDR3 is built from 17 residues. CDR3 in DNA: TGTGCCAGCAGTCCGAAACCCAGCGGGGTTAACACCGGGGAGCTGTTTTTT. It encodes CASSPKPSGVNTGELFF.

This clonotype turned up a few times. The genes are TRBV7-3 and TRBJ1-1; D perhaps matches TRBD1 (5 bases). The CDR3 is made up of 13 amino acids. Trimming took off 5 bases at V and 6 bases at J, with 13 bases between the two ends. CDR1 is SGHTA, CDR2 FQGTGA, per germline. The CDR3 nucleotides are TGTGCCAGCAGCCCAACCCGGGACGCTGAAGCTTTCTTT. Translating it yields CASSPTRDAEAFF.

This clonotype was detected only a few times. The gene calls are TRBV7-8 and TRBJ2-3; 8 nucleotides match TRBD1. The V and J ends lost 3 bases and 1 base, in that order; junction bases with no gene match: 9. CDR1 is SGHVS and CDR2 is FQNEAQ in the germline V gene. CDR3 length: 17 amino acids. The CDR3 here is CASSLGLAGGRTDTQYF. CDR3 DNA: TGTGCCAGCAGCTTGGGCTTGGCAGGGGGCCGCACAGATACGCAGTATTTT. Full variable domain (outside the CDR3, taken from reference TRBV7-8 and TRBJ2-3): GAGVSQSPRYKVAKRGQDVALRCDPISGHVSLFWYQQALGQGPEFLTYFQNEAQLDKSGLPSDRFFAERPEGSVSTLKIQRTQQEDSAVYLCASSLGLAGGRTDTQYFGPGTRLTVL.

This rearrangement joins TRBV4-2 to TRBJ1-3, with TRBD1 as a possible D gene (6 bases). Trimming stripped 4 bases from V and 0 bases from J, with 16 bases between. Germline CDR1 and CDR2: LGHNA and YNFKEQ. The CDR3 sequence is 17 residues long. This chain's CDR3 is CASSPDSGGFSGNTIYF. Written as DNA, the CDR3 is TGTGCCAGCAGCCCCGACTCCGGGGGCTTCTCTGGAAACACCATATATTTT.

The chain is built from TRBV6-5 and TRBJ2-3, with 9 bases lining up with TRBD1. The CDR3 spans 18 residues. Looked up from germline, CDR1 is MNHEY and CDR2 is SVGAGI. J gave up 2 bases and V 3 bases, and 12 bases lay outside the gene matches. The CDR3 is CASSYSVSGTGFTDTQYF. In DNA form, the CDR3 reads TGTGCCAGCAGTTATTCAGTTTCCGGGACAGGGTTCACAGATACGCAGTATTTT.

This clonotype has ten or more counts. The V gene is TRBV6-1, the J gene TRBJ1-5; 8 positions agree with TRBD1. There are 14 residues in the CDR3. Germline CDR1 and CDR2: MNHNS and SASEGT. J was trimmed by 0 bases and V by 8 bases; bases with no gene match: 3. The chain's CDR3 is CASSTGASNQPQHF. The CDR3 bases are TGTGCCAGCTCGACAGGGGCTAGCAATCAGCCCCAGCATTTT.

This clonotype was detected only a few times. This may be a read error, as it is one base from a much larger clone. V usage is TRBV12-3 or TRBV12-4 and J usage is TRBJ2-3; D is uncertain. This CDR3 is 12 amino acids long. Deletions cut 4 bases from V and 2 bases from J, with 4 bases between. CDR3 DNA sequence: TGTGCCAGCAGTTATTACACAGATACGCAGTATTTT. Its protein is CASSYYTDTQYF.

In this sample, this clonotype turned up a few times. CDR3 sequence reads: CSARDRPPLYEQYF. CDR3 bases: TGCAGTGCTAGAGATCGACCCCCCCTCTACGAGCAGTACTTC. This chain joins TRBV20-1 and TRBJ2-7; D is undetermined. The CDR3 extends over 14 amino acids. Germline CDR1 DFQATT, CDR2 SNEGSKA (reference sequence). Trimming cost V 0 bases and J 3 bases, with 12 bases left between them.

This clonotype has ten or more counts. This rearrangement joins TRBV5-1 to TRBJ2-5, with TRBD2 matching over 8 bases. CDR1 SGHRS and CDR2 YFSETQ come from the germline V gene. V gave up 5 bases and J gave up 5 bases; unmatched junction bases: 8. This CDR3 has 14 residues. This CDR3 reads CASSSGGPKETQYF. The CDR3 region has the DNA TGCGCCAGCAGTTCGGGAGGGCCGAAGGAGACCCAGTACTTC. Based on the CDR3 plus reference TRBV5-1 and TRBJ2-5, the full variable domain is KAGVTQTPRYLIKTRGQQVTLSCSPISGHRSVSWYQQTPGQGLQFLFEYFSETQRNKGNFPGRFSGRQFSNSRSEMNVSTLELGDSALYLCASSSGGPKETQYFGPGTRLLVL.

The chain links TRBV6-5 to TRBJ2-1; D unclear. This CDR3 contains 13 residues. Germline V gene data show CDR1 as MNHEY and CDR2 as SVGAGI. V was clipped by 4 bases and J by 13 bases, with 17 bases between them. The CDR3 region has the DNA TGTGCCAGCAGTTCCCATTCAACAACCCATCAGTTCTTC. It codes for CASSSHSTTHQFF.

This clonotype has at least ten counts. One end of the junction does not line up with germline, which may come from a read error. The rearrangement joins TRBV7-7 to TRBJ2-1; the match to TRBD2 covers 9 bases. Germline V CDR1 and CDR2: SSHAT, FNYEAQ (reference sequence). The CDR3 consists of 16 residues. The CDR3, as DNA: TGTGCTAGCAGCTTAGGTGTTAGCGGGAGTGGGAATGAGCAGTTCTTC. This sequence encodes CASSLGVSGSGNEQFF.

There are many counts of this clonotype. The rearrangement links TRBV7-2 to TRBJ2-4; TRBD2 is a possible D gene (6 bases). The ends were cut back, 5 bases at V and 13 bases at J, with 18 bases in the middle. This CDR3 contains 13 residues. From germline, CDR1 is SGHTA and CDR2 FQGNSA. This CDR3 is CASSRTPGGNQYF. The CDR3 DNA follows: TGTGCCAGCAGCCGGACCCCAGGAGGGAACCAGTACTTC.

The rearrangement joins TRBV7-2 to TRBJ2-5, with D possibly being TRBD2 (5 bases). Trimming cost V 2 bases and J 0 bases, with 10 bases left between them. This CDR3 is built from 15 residues. CDR1 is SGHTA and CDR2 is FQGNSA in the germline V gene. The CDR3 DNA sequence: TGTGCCAGCAGCTTATCTCCTAGCTACCAAGAGACCCAGTACTTC. As protein: CASSLSPSYQETQYF.

This clonotype was seen ten or more times. The J gene is TRBJ2-3, the V gene TRBV5-6; 7 bases match TRBD1. Trimming took 5 bases from V and 3 from J; bases not matched to a gene: 6. Germline V gene lookup returns CDR1 SGHDT and CDR2 YYEEEE. This CDR3 is 14 amino acids long. The DNA for the CDR3 is TGTGCCAGCAGATCACCACAGGGGACAGATACGCAGTATTTT. This codes for CASRSPQGTDTQYF. Drawing the rest from reference TRBV5-6 and TRBJ2-3, the complete variable domain is DAGVTQSPTHLIKTRGQQVTLRCSPKSGHDTVSWYQQALGQGPQFIFQYYEEEERQRGNFPDRFSGHQFPNYSSELNVNALLLGDSALYLCASRSPQGTDTQYFGPGTRLTVL.

This clonotype was observed many times. The V gene is TRBV28, the J gene TRBJ1-1; a possible D gene is TRBD1 (5 bases). Per the germline V gene, CDR1 is MDHEN and CDR2 is SYDVKM. Trimming removed 2 bases from V and 7 bases from J, with 17 bases in between. This CDR3 is 15 amino acids long. DNA for the CDR3: TGTGCCAGCAGTTTACCGGGGGGGATCGTTAGTGAAGCTTTCTTT. Protein sequence: CASSLPGGIVSEAFF.

This clonotype was detected ten times or more. The chain uses TRBV29-1 and TRBJ2-1; a possible D gene is TRBD2 (6 bases). Looked up from germline, CDR1 is SQVTM and CDR2 is ANQGSEA. Trimming pared 4 bases from V and 7 bases from J, leaving 14 bases between. This CDR3 region has 13 residues. CDR3 nucleotides: TGCAGCGTTGGGCGGGATACGGTGAATGAGCAGTTCTTC. This encodes CSVGRDTVNEQFF.

The rearrangement joins TRBV28 to TRBJ1-1; the D is unclear. The V gene lost 6 bases and the J gene lost 1 base, with 6 bases spanning the gap. The CDR3 contains 12 residues. The germline CDR1 and CDR2 sequences are MDHEN and SYDVKM. CDR3 in amino acids: CASRVANTEAFF. The CDR3 region has the DNA TGTGCCAGCAGGGTGGCGAACACTGAAGCTTTCTTT.

This chain connects TRBV29-1 to TRBJ2-1; D may be TRBD1 (6 bases). V was trimmed by 4 bases and J by 0 bases, leaving 13 bases between them. The CDR3 contains 15 residues. Germline V gene lookup returns CDR1 SQVTM and CDR2 ANQGSEA. CDR3 DNA: TGCAGCGTTGTTAGGGGGATGAGCTCCTACAATGAGCAGTTCTTC. It translates to CSVVRGMSSYNEQFF.

The chain joins TRBV12-3 or TRBV12-4 to TRBJ2-3, with 15 bases fitting TRBD2. This CDR3 comprises 20 residues. V gave up 6 bases and J gave up 3 bases; unmatched junction bases: 16. CDR3 coding DNA: TGTGCCAGCAGGATCACCGGGACTAGCGGGAGGAATGGAGGGACAGATACGCAGTATTTT. Protein sequence: CASRITGTSGRNGGTDTQYF.

The genes are TRBV5-1 and TRBJ2-3; D not certain. With 3 bases removed from V and 2 bases from J, the gap between germline ends came to 10 bases. Germline lookup yields CDR1 SGHRS and CDR2 YFSETQ. The length of the CDR3 is 14 residues. CDR3: CASSSSTLTDTQYF. The CDR3 nucleotides are TGCGCCAGCAGCTCTTCTACCCTCACAGATACGCAGTATTTT.

Only a few counts were recorded for this clonotype. This chain connects TRBV29-1 to TRBJ2-7; D is uncertain. Trimming removed 4 bases at V and 6 bases at J, with 10 bases between. Germline-derived CDR1 and CDR2 are SQVTM and ANQGSEA. CDR3 length equals 11 residues. The CDR3 DNA sequence: TGCAGCGTTGCGGCTGGGGTCGAGCAGTACTTC. Translation gives CSVAAGVEQYF.

This clonotype appeared many times. CDR3 DNA: TGCAGCGTGACGACAGGGGGCAATCAGCCCCAGCATTTT. Translating it yields CSVTTGGNQPQHF. The rearrangement joins TRBV29-1 to TRBJ1-5, with 8 bases aligning to TRBD1. The germline CDR1 and CDR2 sequences are SQVTM and ANQGSEA. The CDR3 spans 13 residues. The trim removed 6 bases at V and 2 bases at J, leaving 3 bases unmatched.